The present T cell receptor (beta chain) was sequenced within a study of sequential checkpoint blockade in melanoma. The CDR3 length is 15 residues. The V gene lost 4 bases and the J gene lost 0 bases, with 13 bases spanning the gap. Here immunoSEQ multiplex PCR was the method, and the copy in TCRdb shows in-frame clones only, minus some. This sample yields under 20,000 clones, of which over 75% are seen a single time; around 30% belongs to the top ten. Treatment in this sample: randomized to nivolumab then ipilimumab (arm A) or the reverse (arm B). Sorted cells were live CD3+CD8+, lacking CD19 and CD56, from PBMCs.

The source was CD8+ T cells sorted from blood (inferred from file names), collected from a patient given nivolumab and ipilimumab in sequence. This TCR came from a human donor with melanoma. This chain uses TRBV23-1 with TRBJ2-7, with a possible D match to TRBD1 (6 bases). TRBV23-1 is noted as an ORF with a role that remains uncertain. As DNA, the CDR3 is TGCGCCAGCAGTCGTGGTACAGGGAGCTCCTACGAGCAGTACTTC. It encodes CASSRGTGSSYEQYF.